Listed here are 26 T cell receptor beta chains from one sample, sequenced in a study of vaccination effects on CD4 cells after COVID-19. Antigen-specific CD4+ T cells were expanded (with viral peptide pools) by the ViraFEST assay ahead of sequencing. Following 10 days of culture, CD4+ T cells were isolated. Two doses of either BNT162b2 or mRNA-1273 were given to each participant. No antigen is known for these receptors. Using immunoSEQ multiplex PCR, the repertoire was profiled, and TCRdb retains in-frame clones only, with some absent. Among more than 60,000 clones listed, around 69% were seen once. The sample here was CD4+ T cells from PBMCs cultured with HCoV-229E spike peptides, taken after COVID-19 vaccination. The receptors were sampled from a human donor who received a COVID-19 vaccine.

This chain uses TRBV19 with TRBJ1-2, with 7 bases lining up with TRBD1. The CDR3 contains 14 residues. Germline-derived CDR1 and CDR2 are LNHDA and SQIVND (reference sequence). V lost 2 bases to trimming and J lost 5 bases; unmatched junction nucleotides: 5. CDR3 region: CASSILGTEYGYTF. The CDR3 nucleotides read TGTGCCAGTAGTATACTAGGGACAGAGTATGGCTACACCTTC.

The V gene is TRBV5-1, the J gene TRBJ1-4; D is unresolved. CDR3 length: 15 amino acids. Germline V gene lookup returns CDR1 SGHRS and CDR2 YFSETQ. V was cut by 0 bases and J by 0 bases, with 6 bases left in between. This chain's CDR3 is CASSLGHATNEKLFF. The CDR3 region has the DNA TGCGCCAGCAGCTTGGGTCATGCAACTAATGAAAAACTGTTTTTT.

There are a few counts of this clone. V usage is TRBV24-1 and J usage is TRBJ2-5, with TRBD2 matching over 9 bases. J was trimmed by 5 bases and V by 4 bases; bases with no gene match: 7. This CDR3 contains 15 residues. The germline V gene has CDR1 KGHDR and CDR2 SFDVKD. The CDR3 sequence is CATSEGMLAGETQYF. CDR3 nucleotides: TGTGCCACCAGTGAGGGTATGCTAGCGGGGGAGACCCAGTACTTC.

The chain employs TRBV6-6 and TRBJ2-7; 9 bases match TRBD1. Germline V gene sequence: CDR1 MNHNY, CDR2 SVGAGI (reference sequence). V trimming: 0 bases; J trimming: 2 bases; junction bases outside the gene matches: 2. This CDR3 is 15 amino acids long. CDR3 protein: CASSYSGQGPYEQYV. As DNA, the CDR3 is TGTGCCAGCAGTTACTCGGGACAGGGCCCCTACGAGCAGTACGTC.

This clone appeared once. This chain links TRBV6-6 with TRBJ2-2, with a possible D match to TRBD1 (6 bases). Germline assignment: CDR1 MNHNY and CDR2 SVGAGI (reference sequence). The germline V and J ends were trimmed by 2 bases and 1 base, with 8 bases remaining between them. The CDR3 is 15 amino acids. This CDR3 is CASSYPRGNTGELFF. The CDR3 region has the DNA TGTGCCAGCAGTTACCCCAGGGGGAACACCGGGGAGCTGTTTTTT.

V and J are TRBV28 and TRBJ2-1, with 7 bases matching TRBD2. The CDR3 is made up of 16 amino acids. The V gene's germline CDR1 is MDHEN and CDR2 SYDVKM. V trimming: 5 bases; J trimming: 2 bases; junction bases outside the gene matches: 9. The CDR3 region is CASSGAGFSPYNEQFF. The CDR3 nucleotides read TGTGCCAGCAGTGGAGCGGGGTTCTCACCCTACAATGAGCAGTTCTTC.

The V gene is TRBV3-1 (or the pseudogene TRBV3-2), the J gene TRBJ1-2, with D possibly TRBD1 on 5 matching bases. The V gene's germline CDR1 is LGHDT and CDR2 YNNKEL (reference sequence). Trimming removed 0 bases at V and 5 bases at J, with 16 bases between. The CDR3 sequence is 16 residues long. The CDR3 region has the DNA TGTGCCAGCAGCCAAGAACCGGCCAGGGAAAAATATGGCTACACCTTC. This codes for CASSQEPAREKYGYTF.

CDR3 DNA sequence: TGTGCCACCAGTGATCCTGGGGCAGGGGGAGCGGATACGCAGTATTTT. As protein: CATSDPGAGGADTQYF. The chain has TRBV24-1 and TRBJ2-3, with 7 bases lining up with TRBD1. This CDR3 is built from 16 residues. Germline lookup yields CDR1 KGHDR and CDR2 SFDVKD. Losses at the gene ends were 3 bases for V and 6 bases for J; bases not matched to a gene: 11.

This clone was counted only a few times. V and J are TRBV7-3 and TRBJ2-1; 11 bases are a match to TRBD2. The junction had 2 bases not matched to a gene; V was cut back by 5 bases and J by 2 bases. The V gene's germline CDR1 is SGHTA and CDR2 FQGTGA. This CDR3 contains 15 residues. CDR3: CASSLAGGTYNEQFF. The CDR3 nucleotides read TGTGCCAGCAGCCTAGCGGGGGGAACCTACAATGAGCAGTTCTTC.

The chain combines TRBV10-1 with TRBJ2-2; no reliable D call. The CDR3 covers 15 residues. The V end lost 8 bases, the J end lost 6 bases, and 19 bases lay between the germline ends. Germline V lookup: CDR1 WNHNN, CDR2 SYGVQD (reference sequence). CDR3 sequence: CASQSTKGGPGELFF. CDR3 nucleotide sequence: TGCGCCAGCCAAAGCACGAAGGGTGGGCCCGGGGAGCTGTTTTTT.

This clone was recorded once. The chain has TRBV6-2 or TRBV6-3 and TRBJ1-2, with a possible D match to TRBD1 (5 bases). Per germline, CDR1 MNHEY and CDR2 SVGEGT. The CDR3 is 15 residues long. Trimming left V 4 bases short and J 2 bases short, with 14 bases between. The CDR3, as DNA: TGTGCCAGCAGTTTTTATGGGACGGTCAACTATGGCTACACCTTC. Its translation is CASSFYGTVNYGYTF.

The chain joins TRBV9 to TRBJ2-3, with 8 bases matching TRBD2. The CDR3 is made up of 15 amino acids. V lost 4 bases to trimming and J lost 1 base; unmatched junction nucleotides: 5. The germline CDR1 and CDR2 sequences are SGDLS and YYNGEE. CDR3 in DNA: TGTGCCAGCAGCCCCAGAGCGGGGGGCACAGATACGCAGTATTTT. Encoded protein: CASSPRAGGTDTQYF.

This chain joins TRBV6-1 and TRBJ2-1; 8 bases align to TRBD2. V lost 2 bases to trimming and J lost 3 bases; unmatched junction nucleotides: 9. Germline V gene lookup returns CDR1 MNHNS and CDR2 SASEGT. The CDR3 spans 17 residues. CDR3 sequence (DNA): TGTGCCAGCAGTGAACCCGGGGGGGGGCTTGACTACAATGAGCAGTTCTTC. It translates to CASSEPGGGLDYNEQFF.

The V gene is TRBV7-2, the J gene TRBJ2-1; D is possibly TRBD1 (5 bases). This CDR3 spans 15 amino acids. Germline V CDR1 and CDR2: SGHTA, FQGNSA. Trimming shortened V by 3 bases and J by 3 bases, and 12 bases separated the two germline ends. DNA of the CDR3: TGTGCCAGCAGCTTCGGGCAGGGTTACTACAATGAGCAGTTCTTC. Residues: CASSFGQGYYNEQFF.

This clone was recorded a few times. DNA of the CDR3: TGTGCCAGAAGCTTGCCCAGCGGGGGGCCCTACGAGCAGTACGTC. It encodes CARSLPSGGPYEQYV. This chain links TRBV5-3 with TRBJ2-7; TRBD2 matches 9 bases. TRBV5-3 is identified as an open reading frame with a role that is uncertain. This CDR3 is 15 amino acids long. V gave up 1 base and J gave up 2 bases; unmatched junction bases: 4.

This clone was seen just once. The chain uses TRBV28 and TRBJ2-5; 8 bases align to TRBD2. J was trimmed by 4 bases and V by 3 bases; bases with no gene match: 10. The V gene's germline CDR1 is MDHEN and CDR2 SYDVKM. The CDR3 contains 16 residues. CDR3 in amino acids: CASSFSGREGPETQYF. Here the CDR3 DNA reads TGTGCCAGCAGTTTTTCTGGACGGGAGGGCCCAGAGACCCAGTACTTC.

The chain links TRBV5-1 to TRBJ2-7; TRBD1 matches at 7 bases. The germline V gene has CDR1 SGHRS and CDR2 YFSETQ. J gave up 5 bases and V 0 bases, and 2 bases lay outside the gene matches. The CDR3 consists of 13 residues. CDR3 nucleotides: TGCGCCAGCAGCTTGGGACAGGGTAACGAGCAGTACGTC. It translates to CASSLGQGNEQYV.

The chain recombines TRBV5-6 with TRBJ1-4; perhaps TRBD1 as D (6 bases). The CDR3 length is 17 residues. V was trimmed by 3 bases and J by 4 bases, leaving 19 bases between them. Germline CDR1 is SGHDT and CDR2 is YYEEEE. This CDR3 is CASSWTSGGAGNEKLFF. For the CDR3, the DNA is TGTGCCAGCAGCTGGACTAGCGGGGGGGCTGGTAATGAAAAACTGTTTTTT. Complete variable domain (other parts from reference TRBV5-6 and TRBJ1-4): DAGVTQSPTHLIKTRGQQVTLRCSPKSGHDTVSWYQQALGQGPQFIFQYYEEEERQRGNFPDRFSGHQFPNYSSELNVNALLLGDSALYLCASSWTSGGAGNEKLFFGSGTQLSVL.

The chain carries TRBV5-1 and TRBJ2-7; a possible D gene is TRBD2 (6 bases). Germline V lookup: CDR1 SGHRS, CDR2 YFSETQ. Trimming took off 0 bases at V and 5 bases at J, with 9 bases between the two ends. CDR3 length: 13 residues. CDR3 in DNA: TGCGCCAGCAGCTTGGGACTAGGGGACGAGCAGTACGTC. Amino acids: CASSLGLGDEQYV.

This clone was recorded only once. The chain couples TRBV15 to TRBJ2-7; D is ambiguous. CDR3 length: 13 amino acids. V was cut by 0 bases and J by 4 bases, with 7 bases left in between. Germline values: CDR1 LNHNV, CDR2 YYDKDF (reference sequence). CDR3 amino acids: CATSREPRYEQYV. The DNA for the CDR3 is TGTGCCACCAGCAGAGAGCCTAGGTACGAGCAGTACGTC.

This clone was observed a handful of times. The J gene is TRBJ2-3, the V gene TRBV20-1, with D hard to call. The CDR3 totals 12 residues. Between the trimmed V and J ends, which lost 3 bases and 4 bases, there was a span of 8 bases. Germline V gives CDR1 DFQATT, CDR2 SNEGSKA (reference sequence). The CDR3 DNA sequence: TGCAGTGCTAGTAGTTACGCAGATACGCAGTATTTT. This sequence encodes CSASSYADTQYF.

This chain uses TRBV2 with TRBJ2-5, with D tentatively TRBD1 or TRBD2 (5 bases each). The V end was cut by 11 bases, the J end by 4 bases, with 17 bases between. This CDR3 has 13 residues. Germline-derived CDR1 and CDR2 are SNHLY and FYNNEI. This chain's CDR3 is CAQPRDGRETQYF. The CDR3 DNA is TGTGCCCAGCCACGGGACGGTAGAGAGACCCAGTACTTC.

This chain links TRBV6-5 with TRBJ2-6; D is unclear. The CDR3 is made up of 16 amino acids. Between the trimmed V and J ends, which lost 0 bases and 8 bases, there was a span of 14 bases. Germline CDR1 is MNHEY and CDR2 is SVGAGI. As DNA, the CDR3 is TGTGCCAGCAGTTACTCTAGACCTAACCCCCCCAACGTCCTGACTTTC. Amino acid sequence: CASSYSRPNPPNVLTF.

This chain connects TRBV28 to TRBJ1-1; TRBD1 is a possible D gene (6 bases). The V end was cut by 4 bases, the J end by 3 bases, with 12 bases between. The germline V gene encodes CDR1 MDHEN and CDR2 SYDVKM. This CDR3 contains 14 residues. CDR3 coding DNA: TGTGCCAGCAGTTCGGGGGCCCAATACACTGAAGCTTTCTTT. Protein product: CASSSGAQYTEAFF. The whole variable domain, filled in from reference TRBV28 and TRBJ1-1, reads DVKVTQSSRYLVKRTGEKVFLECVQDMDHENMFWYRQDPGLGLRLIYFSYDVKMKEKGDIPEGYSVSREKKERFSLILESASTNQTSMYLCASSSGAQYTEAFFGQGTRLTVV.

V and J are TRBV2 and TRBJ2-3, with D possibly TRBD2 on 5 matching bases. The CDR3 runs to 14 residues. CDR1 is SNHLY, CDR2 FYNNEI, per germline. Trimming took off 3 bases at V and 1 base at J, with 8 bases between the two ends. CDR3 coding DNA: TGTGCCAGCAGTGATGGTAGCGGCACAGATACGCAGTATTTT. Its translation is CASSDGSGTDTQYF.

This chain connects TRBV9 to TRBJ2-1; 13 bases line up with TRBD2. V shed 2 bases and J 6 bases; nucleotides not matched to a gene: 2. The CDR3 spans 15 residues. Germline assignment: CDR1 SGDLS and CDR2 YYNGEE. The CDR3 bases are TGTGCCAGCAGCGTGACTAGCGGGGGGCTCAATGAGCAGTTCTTC. This gives the protein CASSVTSGGLNEQFF.